This T cell receptor (beta chain) was sequenced during a study of blood T cell repertoires in COVID-19. In the study overall: Sources were T cells, B-cell-depleted T cells, or PBMCs; the material itself was cDNA or gDNA.

The V end was cut by 4 bases, the J end by 2 bases, with 11 bases between. The germline CDR1 and CDR2 sequences are MNHEY and SVGAGI. CDR3 length: 14 residues. Original analysis: Estimation of nucleated cell counts was performed using reference gene primer amplification. Clones were sequenced by immunoSEQ multiplex PCR, and TCRdb holds only the in-frame ones, with some missing. That table furnishes V, J and clone size, whereas the DNA furnished D and trimming. Of 100,000 to 150,000 clones listed, around 85% are singletons. Sequencing used peripheral blood. This chain connects TRBV6-5 to TRBJ1-1; D is possibly TRBD1 (5 bases). This clonotype was sampled from a man over 45 with acute or convalescent COVID-19. In DNA form, the CDR3 reads TGTGCCAGCAGTTTAACAGGAGTCAACACTGAAGCTTTCTTT. Protein sequence: CASSLTGVNTEAFF.